This T cell receptor beta chain was sequenced during a study of T cell responses to AZD1222 COVID-19 vaccine. Overall study context: Timing groups of about 4 and about 12 weeks for second doses were pooled.

Findings and limits, study-wide: Repertoire samples came only from after the peak T cell response. When two AZD1222 doses had been given, Spike-specific TCR breadth and depth rose.

Trimming pared 1 base from V and 1 base from J, leaving 5 bases between. This CDR3 spans 13 amino acids. From germline, CDR1 is SGHNT and CDR2 YYREEE (reference sequence). Profiling relied on immunoSEQ multiplex PCR, and the TCRdb table lists in-frame clones only, not all of them. The sample lists about 87,000 clones; approximately 87% were seen once. About this clone: Its antigen is as yet unknown.

The sample here was peripheral blood, taken on day 0 of AZD1222 vaccination. This clonotype originated in an adult in good health. J is TRBJ2-5 and V is TRBV5-4; D call uncertain. This CDR3 reads CASSLPVQETQYF. CDR3 sequence (DNA): TGTGCCAGCAGCTTGCCAGTCCAAGAGACCCAGTACTTC. The full variable domain, with the rest looked up from reference TRBV5-4 and TRBJ2-5, is ETGVTQSPTHLIKTRGQQVTLRCSSQSGHNTVSWYQQALGQGPQFIFQYYREEENGRGNFPPRFSGLQFPNYSSELNVNALELDDSALYLCASSLPVQETQYFGPGTRLLVL.